Included here is one TCR beta chain sequence, with context. This CDR3 has 15 residues. V was pared by 7 bases and J by 10 bases, with 11 bases of the junction left unmatched. Germline V lookup: CDR1 SNHLY, CDR2 FYNNEI. This sample was included in a study of T cell responses to AZD1222 COVID-19 vaccine. Clones were read by immunoSEQ multiplex PCR, and TCRdb kept only the in-frame ones, dropping some. The top ten clones hold approximately 3.5% of a sample with roughly 60,000 clones, roughly 80% of them seen once. The chain carries TRBV2 and TRBJ2-1, with TRBD2 matching 12 bases. Specimen: peripheral blood, collected 28 days after the second AZD1222 dose. The source of this sequence is an adult who received the AZD1222 COVID-19 vaccine. The CDR3: CASIFRTSGDLEQFF. The CDR3 bases are TGTGCCAGCATTTTCCGGACTAGCGGGGACTTAGAGCAGTTCTTC.